This is a list of T cell receptor beta chains from one sample in a study of T cell responses to AZD1222 COVID-19 vaccine. Libraries were prepared by immunoSEQ multiplex PCR; TCRdb keeps only in-frame clonotypes and omits some of them. Counted here are tens of thousands of clones, roughly 90% occurring once; the ten biggest clones make up 2.4%. The starting material was peripheral blood, obtained on day 0 of AZD1222 vaccination. These receptor sequences come from an adult in good health. Both conserved end residues are part of each CDR3.

len	v_gene	j_gene	CDR3aa
11	TRBV30	TRBJ1-2	CAWSVLEGYTF
15	TRBV4-1	TRBJ1-1	CASRGGMDSGTEAFF
16	TRBV6-2/TRBV6-3	TRBJ2-1	CASSGGFFDSNNEQFF
15	TRBV5-1	TRBJ2-5	CASSLAGTSEETQYF
12	TRBV6-5	TRBJ2-3	CASSRTGDTQYF
13	TRBV11-3	TRBJ1-1	CASSPSGTGESFF
18	TRBV19	TRBJ2-1	CASSRGNRDYPKGNEQFF
12	TRBV10-3	TRBJ2-5	CATGGSGETQYF
14	TRBV3-1/TRBV3-2	TRBJ1-2	CANSGRGMAYGYTF
15	TRBV13	TRBJ2-5	CASSLGGLPGGAQYF
16	TRBV11-1	TRBJ2-2	CASSLAPGQNTGELFF
16	TRBV5-1	TRBJ1-4	CASSPGLNPLSEKLFF
18	TRBV3-1/TRBV3-2	TRBJ2-2	CASSQDPPLGSFLRELFF
17	TRBV5-1	TRBJ2-3	CASSLAWVGEGTDTQYF
15	TRBV19	TRBJ2-3	CASSITSDRTDTQYF
14	TRBV27	TRBJ1-5	CASSSDRGYQPQHF
12	TRBV12-5	TRBJ2-7	CASGQGTYEQYF
12	TRBV2	TRBJ2-1	CASSNTYNEQFF
16	TRBV5-1	TRBJ2-2	CASRFLAGGHTGELFF
16	TRBV4-1	TRBJ1-2	CASSQEGGGSARGYTF
18	TRBV6-2/TRBV6-3	TRBJ2-1	CASSYHRAGGSSYNEQFF
11	TRBV20-1	TRBJ1-1	CSARPNTEAFF
14	TRBV7-9	TRBJ1-1	CASSSVGQNTEAFF
14	TRBV7-9	TRBJ1-5	CASSLLGVDQPQHF
13	TRBV18	TRBJ1-1	CASSAQPNTEAFF
15	TRBV15	TRBJ2-2	CATSRDWSNTGELFF
21	TRBV9	TRBJ2-3	CASSARDGTSGRARWGDTQYF
15	TRBV5-1	TRBJ2-7	CASSLGGVYAYEQYF